This T cell receptor beta chain was recorded in a study of technical replicates of blood from a few donors. This table comes from immunoSEQ multiplex PCR, and its TCRdb copy is limited to in-frame clones, with some not included. The top ten hold about 0.23% of the sample, which has just over 95,000 clones, roughly 95% seen once. This CDR3 spans 15 amino acids. The germline V and J ends were trimmed by 0 bases and 2 bases, with 8 bases remaining between them. CDR1 is LNHNV and CDR2 is YYDKDF in the germline V gene (reference sequence). Sequencing was performed on T cells isolated from PBMCs. The chain recombines TRBV15 with TRBJ1-5, with D perhaps TRBD1 (5 bases). The source is a human donor in good health. The CDR3 DNA follows: TGTGCCACCAGCAGAGAAGGGGATGGCAATCAGCCCCAGCATTTT. Translated: CATSREGDGNQPQHF.